Listed here are 5 T cell receptor beta chains from one sample, sequenced in a study of regulatory T cells in long-lasting Graves disease. Documented time point: newly diagnosed GD, antithyroid drugs for less than 3 months. Extracted PBMC RNA gave rise to the TCR library. The TCR beta library used iRepertoire HTBI primers with Arm-PCR amplification of CDR3. TCRdb itself ran the multiplex PCR reads through MiXCR, one entry per CDR3 protein. The sample lists around 460,000 distinct CDR3 sequences, 14% occurring once. This sample was shared with a second study, whose subject was T cells in Graves' hyperthyroidism and ophthalmopathy.

Sequenced material: peripheral blood mononuclear cells (PBMCs), taken at new diagnosis, from a patient treated with antithyroid drugs. These receptors all stem from a woman aged 45-65 years with Graves disease.

This clonotype was observed a few times. V usage is TRBV4-1 and J usage is TRBJ2-7; perhaps TRBD2 as D (6 bases). Germline-derived CDR1 and CDR2 are MGHRA and YSYEKL. There are 13 residues in the CDR3. Trimming cost V 6 bases and J 3 bases, with 12 bases left between them. The CDR3, as DNA: TGCGCCAGCAGAGGAGGGTCAGACTACGAGCAGTACTTC. Protein: CASRGGSDYEQYF.

This clonotype was seen a handful of times. V usage is TRBV4-1 and J usage is TRBJ2-1; 11 bases fit TRBD2. In germline, CDR1 is MGHRA, CDR2 YSYEKL. The J segment lost 6 bases and the V segment lost 3 bases, leaving 7 bases of the junction unmatched. CDR3 size: 16 residues. The chain's CDR3 is CASSQEGLAEINEQFF. CDR3 bases: TGCGCCAGCAGCCAGGAGGGACTAGCGGAAATCAATGAGCAGTTCTTC.

There are many counts of this clonotype. This chain links TRBV18 with TRBJ1-1; no reliable D call. Trimming took off 1 base at V and 3 bases at J, with 12 bases between the two ends. CDR1 KGHSH and CDR2 LQKENI come from the germline V gene. The CDR3 is 15 amino acids. DNA of the CDR3: TGTGCCAGCTCACCACTTACCGGGAGGGACACTGAAGCTTTCTTT. Its protein is CASSPLTGRDTEAFF.

This clonotype was counted only a few times. This chain connects TRBV28 to TRBJ1-5; tentatively, D is TRBD1 (5 bases). Trimming removed 9 bases from V and 5 bases from J, with 14 bases in between. The CDR3 has 13 residues. The germline CDR1 and CDR2 sequences are MDHEN and SYDVKM. In DNA, the CDR3 is TGTGCCAGTATAGGGACGGGGTATCAGCCCCAGCATTTT. Translated: CASIGTGYQPQHF. The entire variable domain, with the rest obtained from reference TRBV28 and TRBJ1-5, is as follows: DVKVTQSSRYLVKRTGEKVFLECVQDMDHENMFWYRQDPGLGLRLIYFSYDVKMKEKGDIPEGYSVSREKKERFSLILESASTNQTSMYLCASIGTGYQPQHFGDGTRLSIL.

This clonotype was counted between two and nine times. The V gene is TRBV20-1, the J gene TRBJ2-1; 10 bases match TRBD2. The CDR3 contains 14 residues. Germline CDR1 reads DFQATT; CDR2 reads SNEGSKA (reference sequence). The junction had 3 bases not matched to a gene; V was cut back by 5 bases and J by 2 bases. This chain's CDR3 is CSAGAGGPYNEQFF. In DNA form, the CDR3 reads TGCAGTGCTGGAGCGGGAGGGCCCTACAATGAGCAGTTCTTC.